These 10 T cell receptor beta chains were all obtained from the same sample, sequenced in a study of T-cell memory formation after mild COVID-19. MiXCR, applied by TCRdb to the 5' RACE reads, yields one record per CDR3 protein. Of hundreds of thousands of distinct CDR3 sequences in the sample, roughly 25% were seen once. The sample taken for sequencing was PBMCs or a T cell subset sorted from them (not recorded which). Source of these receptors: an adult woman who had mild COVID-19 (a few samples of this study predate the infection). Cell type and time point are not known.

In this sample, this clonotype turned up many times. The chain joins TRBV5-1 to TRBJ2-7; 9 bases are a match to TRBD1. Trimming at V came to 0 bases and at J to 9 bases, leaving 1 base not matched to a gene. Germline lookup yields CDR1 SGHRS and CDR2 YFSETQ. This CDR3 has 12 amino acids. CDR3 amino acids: CASSLGQGVQYF. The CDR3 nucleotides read TGCGCCAGCAGCTTGGGACAGGGGGTGCAGTACTTC.

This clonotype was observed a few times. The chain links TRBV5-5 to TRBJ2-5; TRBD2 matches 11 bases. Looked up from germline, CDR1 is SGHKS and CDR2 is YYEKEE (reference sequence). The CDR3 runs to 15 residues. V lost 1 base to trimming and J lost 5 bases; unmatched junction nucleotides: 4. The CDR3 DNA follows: TGTGCCAGCAGCTTGTTTAGCGGGGGGGCCGAGACCCAGTACTTC. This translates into CASSLFSGGAETQYF.

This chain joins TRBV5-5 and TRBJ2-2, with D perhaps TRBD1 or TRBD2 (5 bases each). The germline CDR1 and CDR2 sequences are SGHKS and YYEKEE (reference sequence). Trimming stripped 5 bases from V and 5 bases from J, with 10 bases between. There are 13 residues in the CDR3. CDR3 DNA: TGTGCCAGCAGGCACTGGGGGACCGGGGAGCTGTTTTTT. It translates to CASRHWGTGELFF.

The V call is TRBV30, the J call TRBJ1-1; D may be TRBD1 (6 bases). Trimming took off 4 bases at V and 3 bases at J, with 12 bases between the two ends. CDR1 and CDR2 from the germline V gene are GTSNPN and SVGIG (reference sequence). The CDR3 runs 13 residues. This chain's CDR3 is CAWIGGVYTEAFF. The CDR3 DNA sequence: TGTGCCTGGATAGGGGGGGTTTACACTGAAGCTTTCTTT.

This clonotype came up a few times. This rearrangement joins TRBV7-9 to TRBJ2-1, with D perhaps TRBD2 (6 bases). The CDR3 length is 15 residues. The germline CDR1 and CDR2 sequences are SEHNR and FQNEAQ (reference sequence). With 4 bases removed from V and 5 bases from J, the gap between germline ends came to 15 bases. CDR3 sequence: CASSSRTKRDNEQFF. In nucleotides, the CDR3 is TGTGCCAGCAGCTCCCGGACTAAAAGGGACAATGAGCAGTTCTTC.

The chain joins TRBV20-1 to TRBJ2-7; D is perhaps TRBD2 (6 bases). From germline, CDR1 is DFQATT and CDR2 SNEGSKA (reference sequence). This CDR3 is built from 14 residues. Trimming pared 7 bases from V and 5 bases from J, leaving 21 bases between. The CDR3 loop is CSGSGRDGNDEQYF. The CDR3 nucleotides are TGCAGTGGTTCCGGGCGGGACGGTAACGACGAGCAGTACTTC.

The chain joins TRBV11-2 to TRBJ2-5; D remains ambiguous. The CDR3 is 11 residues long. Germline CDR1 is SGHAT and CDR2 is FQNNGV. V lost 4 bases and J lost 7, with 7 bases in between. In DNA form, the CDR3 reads TGTGCCAGCAGCTCCCGCCGGACCCAGTACTTC. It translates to CASSSRRTQYF.

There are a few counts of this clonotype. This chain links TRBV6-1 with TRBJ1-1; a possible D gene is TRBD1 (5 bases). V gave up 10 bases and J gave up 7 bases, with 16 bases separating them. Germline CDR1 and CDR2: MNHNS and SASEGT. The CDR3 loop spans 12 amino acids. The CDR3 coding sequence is TGTGCCACAGACCGGGACGGCCGTGAAGCTTTCTTT. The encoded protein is CATDRDGREAFF.

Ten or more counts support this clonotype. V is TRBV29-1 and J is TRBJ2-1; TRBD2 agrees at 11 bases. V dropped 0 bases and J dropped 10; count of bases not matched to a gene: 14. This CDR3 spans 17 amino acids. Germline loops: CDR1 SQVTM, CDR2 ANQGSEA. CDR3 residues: CSVEDSSGTSGLAEQFF. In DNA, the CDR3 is TGCAGCGTTGAAGATTCGTCGGGGACTAGCGGACTTGCGGAGCAGTTCTTC.

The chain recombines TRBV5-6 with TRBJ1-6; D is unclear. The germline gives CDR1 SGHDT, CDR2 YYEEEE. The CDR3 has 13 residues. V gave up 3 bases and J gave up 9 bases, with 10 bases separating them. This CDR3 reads CASSSPPPSPLHF. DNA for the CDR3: TGTGCCAGCAGCTCACCGCCCCCTTCACCCCTCCACTTT.